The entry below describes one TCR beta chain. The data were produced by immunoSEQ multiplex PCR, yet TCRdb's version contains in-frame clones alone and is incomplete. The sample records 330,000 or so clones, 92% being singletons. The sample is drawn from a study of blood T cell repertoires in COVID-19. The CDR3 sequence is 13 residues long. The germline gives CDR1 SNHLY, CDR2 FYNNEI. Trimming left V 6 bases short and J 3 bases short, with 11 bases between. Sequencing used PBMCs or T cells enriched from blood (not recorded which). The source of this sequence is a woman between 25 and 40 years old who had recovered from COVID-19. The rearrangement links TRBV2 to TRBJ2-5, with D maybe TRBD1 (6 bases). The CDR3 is CASRPGEEETQYF. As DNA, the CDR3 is TGTGCCAGCAGGCCAGGGGAAGAAGAGACCCAGTACTTC.